This T cell receptor beta chain was found in a study of cytomegalovirus exposure and HLA in healthy donors. The CDR3 covers 14 residues. Per the germline V gene, CDR1 is ENHRY and CDR2 is SYGVKD. J lost 9 bases, V lost 4 bases, and 8 bases had no gene match. The PCR had 60 Vbeta and 13 Jbeta primers. This table comes from immunoSEQ multiplex PCR, and its TCRdb copy is limited to in-frame clones, with some not included. The sample has about 200,000 clones, 75% to 85% seen once. This chain uses TRBV10-3 with TRBJ2-7; 11 bases align to TRBD1. The receptor was derived from a middle-aged woman in good health and CMV-seronegative. The sequencing sample was made of PBMCs. Here the CDR3 reads CAISGGQGEAGQYF. The CDR3 DNA is TGTGCCATCAGTGGGGGACAGGGGGAGGCCGGGCAGTACTTC.